This TCR beta chain was recovered during a study of cytomegalovirus exposure and HLA in healthy donors. Overall study results and limits: There were 150 or so TCR beta chains listed as cytomegalovirus-associated. Equally common other TCR beta chains were less clonally expanded than HLA-associated ones, a later analysis found. Rarity held for most TCR sequences, but there were some public TCRs that occurred in many donors. A later analysis associated some 16,000 TCR beta sequences with HLA alleles at a 0.05 false discovery rate.

In regard to this clone: As yet, its antigen is unknown.

13 Jbeta primers and 60 Vbeta primers were used for the PCR. The data were produced by immunoSEQ multiplex PCR, yet TCRdb's version contains in-frame clones alone and is incomplete. The sample has roughly 200,000 clones; roughly 84% are singletons. Trimming took off 7 bases at V and 0 bases at J, with 12 bases between the two ends. The germline V gene has CDR1 SGHNT and CDR2 YYREEE (reference sequence). The CDR3 runs 14 residues. V gene TRBV5-4 combines with J gene TRBJ2-3; D perhaps matches TRBD1 (6 bases). The receptor's source is a man aged 50-59 years in good health and CMV-seronegative. The sequenced material came from PBMCs. In nucleotides, the CDR3 is TGTGCCAGCGGAAGGGACACCAGCACAGATACGCAGTATTTT. As protein: CASGRDTSTDTQYF.